This T cell receptor (beta chain) was profiled in a study of T cells after posttransplantation cyclophosphamide. Study-wide results and limits: After PTCy, TRB diversity resembled that of CNI/methotrexate controls. Later post-transplant blood repertoires were often dominated by donor CD8+ memory clones. TRB overlap between skin or GI tissue T cells and blood was limited.

V shed 0 bases, J shed 9 bases, and the junction held 5 bases outside the gene matches. The CDR3 extends over 14 amino acids. Germline V CDR1 and CDR2: SGHDT, YYEEEE. Cells defined as naive were viable CD3+CD4+ or CD3+CD8+ and CCR7+CD45RA+CD45RO-CD95-CD27+CD28+. Comment on this clone: Its antigen is currently unknown.

Some clones are missing from TCRdb's copy, which holds only in-frame ones; the method was immunoSEQ multiplex PCR. The sample consists of approximately 21,000 clones, roughly 98% of them appearing once. The chain couples TRBV5-6 to TRBJ2-1; 8 bases align to TRBD2. The sequenced sample was naive CD8+ T cells sorted from PBMCs. The source is a man in his forties in good health, CMV-negative, and a related stem cell transplant donor. The CDR3 reads CASSLGTSFREQFF. As DNA, the CDR3 is TGTGCCAGCAGCTTGGGGACTAGCTTTCGTGAGCAGTTCTTC.